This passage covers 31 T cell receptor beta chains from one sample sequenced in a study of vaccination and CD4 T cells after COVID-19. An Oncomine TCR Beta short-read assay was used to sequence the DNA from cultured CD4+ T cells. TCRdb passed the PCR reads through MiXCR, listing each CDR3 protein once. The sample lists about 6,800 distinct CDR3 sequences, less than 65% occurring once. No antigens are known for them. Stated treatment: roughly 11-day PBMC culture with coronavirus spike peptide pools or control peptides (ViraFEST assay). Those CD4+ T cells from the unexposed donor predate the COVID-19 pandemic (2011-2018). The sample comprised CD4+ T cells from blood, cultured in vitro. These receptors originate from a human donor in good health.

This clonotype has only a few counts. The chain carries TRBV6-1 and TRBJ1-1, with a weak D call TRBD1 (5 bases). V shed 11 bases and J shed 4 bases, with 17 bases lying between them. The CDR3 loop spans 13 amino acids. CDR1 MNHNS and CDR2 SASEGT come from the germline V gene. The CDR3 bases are TGTGCCGCCATTCGGGGCGAGAGCACTGAAGCTTTCTTT. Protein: CAAIRGESTEAFF.

The CDR3 region is CASSIKAGRPQHF. The DNA of the CDR3 is TGTGCCAGTAGTATAAAGGCCGGTCGGCCCCAGCATTTT. This sequence joins TRBV19 and TRBJ1-5; D remains ambiguous. The CDR3 totals 13 residues. V was pared by 2 bases and J by 9 bases, with 11 bases between. Germline V gene lookup returns CDR1 LNHDA and CDR2 SQIVND (reference sequence).

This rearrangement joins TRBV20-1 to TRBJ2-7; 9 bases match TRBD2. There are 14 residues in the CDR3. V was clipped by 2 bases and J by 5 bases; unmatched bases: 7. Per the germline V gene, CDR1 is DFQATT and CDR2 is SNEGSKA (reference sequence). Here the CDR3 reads CSARRGLAPNEQYF. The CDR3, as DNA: TGCAGTGCTAGACGGGGACTAGCTCCTAACGAGCAGTACTTC.

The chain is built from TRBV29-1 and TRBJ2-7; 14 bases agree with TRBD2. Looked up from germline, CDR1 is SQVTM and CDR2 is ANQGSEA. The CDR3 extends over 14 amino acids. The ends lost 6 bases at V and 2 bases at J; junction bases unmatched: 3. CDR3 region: CSVRTSGGPYEQYF. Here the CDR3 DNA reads TGCAGCGTGAGGACTAGCGGGGGGCCCTACGAGCAGTACTTC.

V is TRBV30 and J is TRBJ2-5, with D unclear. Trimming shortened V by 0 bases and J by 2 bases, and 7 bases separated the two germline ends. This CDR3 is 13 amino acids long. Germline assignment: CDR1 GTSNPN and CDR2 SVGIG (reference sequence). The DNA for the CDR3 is TGTGCCTGGAGTGTCCAGAGACAAGAGACCCAGTACTTC. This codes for CAWSVQRQETQYF.

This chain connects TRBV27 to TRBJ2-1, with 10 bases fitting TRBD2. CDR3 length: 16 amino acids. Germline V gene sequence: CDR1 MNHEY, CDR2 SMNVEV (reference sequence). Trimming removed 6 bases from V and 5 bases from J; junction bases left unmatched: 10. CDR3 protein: CASSRLAGAGDNEQFF. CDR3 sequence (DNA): TGTGCCAGCAGCCGTCTAGCGGGAGCTGGGGACAATGAGCAGTTCTTC.

This chain's CDR3 is CASSALEGGNSPLHF. The DNA of the CDR3 is TGTGCCAGCAGCGCCCTGGAGGGGGGGAATTCACCCCTCCACTTT. The chain recombines TRBV9 with TRBJ1-6, with a tentative D call TRBD1 (6 bases). V lost 3 bases, J lost 7 bases, and 14 bases lay in between. The germline CDR1 and CDR2 sequences are SGDLS and YYNGEE. The CDR3 has 15 residues.

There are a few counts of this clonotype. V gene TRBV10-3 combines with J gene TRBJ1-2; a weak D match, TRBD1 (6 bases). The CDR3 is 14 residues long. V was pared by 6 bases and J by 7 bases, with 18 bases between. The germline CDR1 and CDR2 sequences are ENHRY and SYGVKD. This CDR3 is CAISEQGSGSGYTF. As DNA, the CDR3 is TGTGCCATCAGCGAGCAGGGGAGCGGTTCTGGCTACACCTTC.

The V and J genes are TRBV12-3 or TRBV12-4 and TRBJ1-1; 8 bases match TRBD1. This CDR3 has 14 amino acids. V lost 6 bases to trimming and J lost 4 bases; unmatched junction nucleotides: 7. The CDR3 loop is CASSHRTGSTEAFF. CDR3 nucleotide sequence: TGTGCCAGCAGCCACCGGACAGGGAGCACTGAAGCTTTCTTT.

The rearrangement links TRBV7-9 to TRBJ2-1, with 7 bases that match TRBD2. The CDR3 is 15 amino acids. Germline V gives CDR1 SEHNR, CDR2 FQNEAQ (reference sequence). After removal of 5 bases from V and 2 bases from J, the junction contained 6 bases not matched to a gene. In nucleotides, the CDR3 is TGTGCCAGCAGCGCCGCGGGAGTCGCCTACAATGAGCAGTTCTTC. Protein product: CASSAAGVAYNEQFF.

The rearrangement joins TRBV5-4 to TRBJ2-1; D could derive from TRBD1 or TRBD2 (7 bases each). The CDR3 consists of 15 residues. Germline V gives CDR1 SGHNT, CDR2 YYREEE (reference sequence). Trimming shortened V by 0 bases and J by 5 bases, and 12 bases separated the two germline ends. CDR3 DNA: TGTGCCAGCAGCTTGGGAGGGAGGGGGCACAATGAGCAGTTCTTC. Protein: CASSLGGRGHNEQFF.

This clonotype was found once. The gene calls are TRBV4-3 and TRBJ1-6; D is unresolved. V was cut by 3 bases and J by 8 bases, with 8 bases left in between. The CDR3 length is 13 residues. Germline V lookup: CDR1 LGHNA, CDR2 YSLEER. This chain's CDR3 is CASSHADHSPLHF. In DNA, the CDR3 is TGCGCCAGCAGCCATGCCGACCATTCACCCCTCCACTTT.

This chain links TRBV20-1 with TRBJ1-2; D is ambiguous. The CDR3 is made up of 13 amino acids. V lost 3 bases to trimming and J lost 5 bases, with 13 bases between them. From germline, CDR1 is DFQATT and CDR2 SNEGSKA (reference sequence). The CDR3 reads CSARADTAYGYTF. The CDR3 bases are TGCAGTGCTAGGGCTGATACCGCGTATGGCTACACCTTC.

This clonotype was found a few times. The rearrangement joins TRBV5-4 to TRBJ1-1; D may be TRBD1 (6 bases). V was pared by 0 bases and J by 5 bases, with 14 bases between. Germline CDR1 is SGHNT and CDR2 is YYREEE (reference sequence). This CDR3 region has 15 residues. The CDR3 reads CASSLVGGARTEAFF. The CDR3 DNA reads TGTGCCAGCAGCTTGGTAGGGGGGGCGAGGACTGAAGCTTTCTTT. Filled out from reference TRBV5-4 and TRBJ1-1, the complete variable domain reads ETGVTQSPTHLIKTRGQQVTLRCSSQSGHNTVSWYQQALGQGPQFIFQYYREEENGRGNFPPRFSGLQFPNYSSELNVNALELDDSALYLCASSLVGGARTEAFFGQGTRLTVV.

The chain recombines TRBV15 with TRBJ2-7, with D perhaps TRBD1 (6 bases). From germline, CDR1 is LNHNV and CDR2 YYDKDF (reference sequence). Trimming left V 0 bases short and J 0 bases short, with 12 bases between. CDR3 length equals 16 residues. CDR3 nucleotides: TGTGCCACCAGCAGAGATCTAGGACAGAGCTCCTACGAGCAGTACTTC. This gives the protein CATSRDLGQSSYEQYF.

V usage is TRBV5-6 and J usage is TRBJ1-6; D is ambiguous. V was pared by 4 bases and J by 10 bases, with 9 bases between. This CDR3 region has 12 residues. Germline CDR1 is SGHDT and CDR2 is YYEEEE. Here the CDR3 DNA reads TGTGCCAGCAGCCTTACAGAATCACCCCTCCACTTT. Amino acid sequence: CASSLTESPLHF.

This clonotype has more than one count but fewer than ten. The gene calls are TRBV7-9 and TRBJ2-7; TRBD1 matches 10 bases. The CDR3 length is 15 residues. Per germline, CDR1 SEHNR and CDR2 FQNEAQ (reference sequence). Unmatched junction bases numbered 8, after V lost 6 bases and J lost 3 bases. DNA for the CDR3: TGTGCCAGCAGTTCACCCGGGACAGGGGTCTACGAGCAGTACTTC. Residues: CASSSPGTGVYEQYF.

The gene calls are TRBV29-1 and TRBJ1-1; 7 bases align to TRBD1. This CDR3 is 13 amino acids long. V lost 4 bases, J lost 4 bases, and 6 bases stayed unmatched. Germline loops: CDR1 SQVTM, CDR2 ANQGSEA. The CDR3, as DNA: TGCAGCGTTGGTGACAGGGTCCGCACTGAAGCTTTCTTT. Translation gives CSVGDRVRTEAFF.

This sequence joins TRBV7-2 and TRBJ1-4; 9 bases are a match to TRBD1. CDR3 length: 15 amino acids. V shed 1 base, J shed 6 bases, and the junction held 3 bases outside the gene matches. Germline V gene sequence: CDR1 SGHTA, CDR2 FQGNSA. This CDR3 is CASSLVTGGDEKLFF. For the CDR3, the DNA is TGTGCCAGCAGCTTAGTTACAGGGGGCGATGAAAAACTGTTTTTT.

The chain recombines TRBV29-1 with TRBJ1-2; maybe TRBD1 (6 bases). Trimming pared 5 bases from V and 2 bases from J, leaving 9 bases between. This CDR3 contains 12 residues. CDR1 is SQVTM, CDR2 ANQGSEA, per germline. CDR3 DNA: TGCAGCGTTATCGACAGGAACTATGGCTACACCTTC. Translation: CSVIDRNYGYTF.

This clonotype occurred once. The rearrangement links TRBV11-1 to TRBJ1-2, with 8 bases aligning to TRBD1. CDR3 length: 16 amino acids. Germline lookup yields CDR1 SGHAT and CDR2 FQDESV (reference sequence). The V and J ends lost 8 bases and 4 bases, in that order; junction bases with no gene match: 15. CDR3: CASDEDRAPDLYGYTF. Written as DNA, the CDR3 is TGTGCCAGCGACGAGGACAGGGCCCCGGATCTCTATGGCTACACCTTC.

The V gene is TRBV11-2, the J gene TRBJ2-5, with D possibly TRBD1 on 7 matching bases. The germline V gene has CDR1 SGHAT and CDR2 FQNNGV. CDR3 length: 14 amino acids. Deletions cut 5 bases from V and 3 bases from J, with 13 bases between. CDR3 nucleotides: TGTGCCAGCAGCCCCGCGGGGACAGAAGAGACCCAGTACTTC. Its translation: CASSPAGTEETQYF.

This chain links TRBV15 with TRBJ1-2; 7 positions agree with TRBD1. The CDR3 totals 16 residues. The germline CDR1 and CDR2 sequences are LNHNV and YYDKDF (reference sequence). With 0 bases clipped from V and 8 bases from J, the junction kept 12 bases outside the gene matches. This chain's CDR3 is CATSRDSLDRVGGYTF. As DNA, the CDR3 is TGTGCCACCAGCAGAGATTCCCTTGACAGGGTCGGCGGCTACACCTTC.

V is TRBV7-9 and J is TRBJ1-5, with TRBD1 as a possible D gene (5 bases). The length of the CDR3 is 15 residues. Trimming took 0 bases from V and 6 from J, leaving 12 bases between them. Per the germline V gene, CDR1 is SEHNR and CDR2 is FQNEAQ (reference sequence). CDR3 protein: CASSLAGTFSQPQHF. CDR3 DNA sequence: TGTGCCAGCAGCTTAGCAGGGACCTTCAGTCAGCCCCAGCATTTT.

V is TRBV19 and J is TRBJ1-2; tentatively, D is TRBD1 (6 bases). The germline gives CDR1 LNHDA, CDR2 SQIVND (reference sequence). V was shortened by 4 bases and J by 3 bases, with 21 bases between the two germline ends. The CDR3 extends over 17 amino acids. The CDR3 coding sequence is TGTGCCAGTAGTACCCAATCCGGGGCAGGGGAGGACTATGGCTACACCTTC. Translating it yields CASSTQSGAGEDYGYTF.

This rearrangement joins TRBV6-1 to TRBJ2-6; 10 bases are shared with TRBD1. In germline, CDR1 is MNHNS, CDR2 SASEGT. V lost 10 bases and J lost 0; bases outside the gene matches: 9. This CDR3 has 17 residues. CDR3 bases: TGTGCCATCGGGGCGGGACAGGGGAGCTCTGGGGCCAACGTCCTGACTTTC. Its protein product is CAIGAGQGSSGANVLTF.

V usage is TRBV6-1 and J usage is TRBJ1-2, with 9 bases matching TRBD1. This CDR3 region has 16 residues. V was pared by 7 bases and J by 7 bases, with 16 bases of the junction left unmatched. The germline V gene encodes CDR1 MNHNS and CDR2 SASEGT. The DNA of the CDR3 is TGTGCCAGCACGAAGTGGGGGACAGGGAAAGGGGTTGGCTACACCTTC. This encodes CASTKWGTGKGVGYTF.

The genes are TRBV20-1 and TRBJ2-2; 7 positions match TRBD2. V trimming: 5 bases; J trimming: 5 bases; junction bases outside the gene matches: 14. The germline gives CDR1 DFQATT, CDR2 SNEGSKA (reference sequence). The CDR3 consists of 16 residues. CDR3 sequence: CSALGGGGLKTGELFF. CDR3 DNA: TGCAGTGCTCTTGGTGGGGGGGGACTAAAAACCGGGGAGCTGTTTTTT.

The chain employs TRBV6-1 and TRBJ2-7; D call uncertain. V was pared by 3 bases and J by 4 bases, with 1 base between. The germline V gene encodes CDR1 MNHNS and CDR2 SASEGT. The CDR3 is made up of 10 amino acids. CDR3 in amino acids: CASSEYEQYF. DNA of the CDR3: TGTGCCAGCAGTGAGTACGAGCAGTACTTC.

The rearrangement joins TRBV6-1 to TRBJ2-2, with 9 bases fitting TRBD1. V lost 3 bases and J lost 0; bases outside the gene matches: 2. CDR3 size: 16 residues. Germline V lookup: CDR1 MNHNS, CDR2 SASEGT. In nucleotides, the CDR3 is TGTGCCAGCAGTGATGGGACAGGGTCGAACACCGGGGAGCTGTTTTTT. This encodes CASSDGTGSNTGELFF.

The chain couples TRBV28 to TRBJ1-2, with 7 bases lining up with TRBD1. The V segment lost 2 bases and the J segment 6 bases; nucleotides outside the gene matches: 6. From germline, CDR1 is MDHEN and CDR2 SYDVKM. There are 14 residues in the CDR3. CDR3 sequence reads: CASSLPGGKNGYTF. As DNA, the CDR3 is TGTGCCAGCAGTTTACCAGGGGGTAAGAATGGCTACACCTTC.